The 6 T cell receptor beta chains below all came from one sample that was sequenced in a study of T cell responses to AZD1222 COVID-19 vaccine. Only in-frame clones appear in the TCRdb table, and some are missing; sequencing was by immunoSEQ multiplex PCR. The repertoire includes around 110,000 clones, 90% to 95% of them detected once, and about 20% sits in the top ten. Sample: peripheral blood, taken on day 0 of AZD1222 vaccination. These receptors all stem from an adult in good health.

The rearrangement joins TRBV9 to TRBJ1-1, with a weak D call TRBD1 (5 bases). Germline assignment: CDR1 SGDLS and CDR2 YYNGEE. This CDR3 contains 16 residues. V lost 3 bases to trimming and J lost 2 bases, with 17 bases between them. CDR3 DNA: TGTGCCAGCAGCGCTAAACCGGGACCGACAAACACTGAAGCTTTCTTT. Its protein is CASSAKPGPTNTEAFF.

The genes are TRBV25-1 and TRBJ1-2; D might be TRBD1 (5 bases). The V end was cut by 4 bases, the J end by 4 bases, with 10 bases between. The CDR3 is 13 amino acids. Germline CDR1 reads MGHDK; CDR2 reads SYGVNS. As DNA, the CDR3 is TGTGCCAGCAGTGGAACAGGACCCTATGGCTACACCTTC. Translated: CASSGTGPYGYTF.

This chain connects TRBV9 to TRBJ1-6; D is unresolved. The V gene's germline CDR1 is SGDLS and CDR2 YYNGEE. The CDR3 spans 13 residues. Between the trimmed V and J ends, which lost 3 bases and 4 bases, there was a span of 5 bases. CDR3 sequence reads: CASSGLYNSPLHF. CDR3 in DNA: TGTGCCAGCAGCGGACTTTATAATTCACCCCTCCACTTT.

DNA for the CDR3: TGTGCCAGCGGCCTTTACGGAGGGGGCTACACCTTC. As protein: CASGLYGGGYTF. This chain links TRBV12-3 or TRBV12-4 with TRBJ1-2, with D uncertain. This CDR3 region has 12 residues. V was trimmed by 8 bases and J by 8 bases, leaving 15 bases between them.

The chain recombines TRBV2 with TRBJ2-3; D remains unclear. Between the trimmed V and J ends, which lost 0 bases and 2 bases, there was a span of 12 bases. The CDR3 totals 16 residues. Germline CDR1 reads SNHLY; CDR2 reads FYNNEI. The CDR3 reads CASSEAGNHYTDTQYF. The CDR3 DNA follows: TGTGCCAGCAGTGAAGCTGGCAACCACTACACAGATACGCAGTATTTT.

The genes are TRBV7-3 and TRBJ2-3, with 10 bases lining up with TRBD1. This CDR3 is 15 amino acids long. Germline V gene data show CDR1 as SGHTA and CDR2 as FQGTGA. V lost 5 bases and J lost 4; bases outside the gene matches: 6. The CDR3: CASSAMGQGPDTQYF. The CDR3 DNA sequence: TGTGCCAGCAGCGCTATGGGACAGGGGCCAGATACGCAGTATTTT.